These 25 T cell receptor beta chains originate from one sample sequenced in a study of T cells in Graves' hyperthyroidism and ophthalmopathy. TCR beta CDR3 region amplification was performed from RNA transcripts. Using the HTBI primer set, a first-round RT-PCR was run on the TCR CDR3. TCRdb redid the calling of the multiplex PCR reads with MiXCR, one entry per CDR3 protein. This table has roughly 300,000 distinct CDR3 sequences, 21% appearing once. Sequencing input: blood. The origin of the receptors is a woman in her forties or fifties with Graves' hyperthyroidism.

This clonotype appeared many times. This chain uses TRBV18 with TRBJ1-1; TRBD1 matches 7 bases. This CDR3 contains 14 residues. The J segment lost 4 bases and the V segment lost 2 bases, leaving 4 bases of the junction unmatched. Germline V lookup: CDR1 KGHSH, CDR2 LQKENI. The CDR3 protein is CASSPRTGFTEAFF. The CDR3 nucleotides read TGTGCCAGCTCACCAAGGACAGGCTTCACTGAAGCTTTCTTT.

In its sample, this clonotype was seen many times. The chain uses TRBV6-2 or TRBV6-3 and TRBJ1-5; 12 bases agree with TRBD1. Losses at the gene ends were 7 bases for V and 3 bases for J; bases not matched to a gene: 13. CDR1 and CDR2 (germline): MNHEY, SVGEGT. This CDR3 has 18 amino acids. CDR3: CASTPPRGTGGYNQPQHF. The CDR3 coding sequence is TGTGCCAGCACACCACCGAGAGGGACAGGGGGCTACAATCAGCCCCAGCATTTT.

The table lists this clonotype with a few counts. The chain uses TRBV28 and TRBJ1-1; 8 bases are a match to TRBD1. Losses at the gene ends were 10 bases for V and 6 bases for J; bases not matched to a gene: 4. The germline CDR1 and CDR2 sequences are MDHEN and SYDVKM. This CDR3 has 11 residues. CDR3: CAIQQGAEAFF. CDR3 DNA: TGTGCCATCCAACAGGGGGCTGAAGCTTTCTTT.

This clonotype has ten or more counts. This chain connects TRBV2 to TRBJ2-1; D remains unclear. Trimming removed 5 bases at V and 7 bases at J, with 9 bases between. The CDR3 has 12 residues. Germline loops: CDR1 SNHLY, CDR2 FYNNEI. The CDR3 protein is CASSPRLNEQFF. The CDR3 DNA is TGTGCCAGCAGTCCGAGATTAAATGAGCAGTTCTTC.

This clonotype was detected many times. V usage is TRBV3-1 and J usage is TRBJ2-2; a possible D gene is TRBD2 (5 bases). V was cut by 1 base and J by 1 base, with 10 bases left in between. The CDR3 length is 16 residues. The germline V gene encodes CDR1 LGHDT and CDR2 YNNKEL (reference sequence). The chain's CDR3 is CASSQGGWENTGELFF. CDR3 nucleotide sequence: TGTGCCAGCAGCCAAGGCGGGTGGGAGAACACCGGGGAGCTGTTTTTT.

This chain connects TRBV12-3 or TRBV12-4 to TRBJ1-6, with 10 positions matching TRBD1. The CDR3 is 16 residues long. Trimming removed 6 bases from V and 10 bases from J; junction bases left unmatched: 12. CDR3 in amino acids: CASRLSGTGVRSPLHF. CDR3 DNA: TGTGCCAGCAGACTCTCCGGGACAGGGGTACGGTCACCCCTCCACTTT.

This clonotype was picked up many times. V usage is TRBV11-2 and J usage is TRBJ1-1; D gene unclear. The length of the CDR3 is 14 residues. V was clipped by 1 base and J by 6 bases, with 12 bases between them. Germline V lookup: CDR1 SGHAT, CDR2 FQNNGV. The DNA for the CDR3 is TGTGCCAGCAGCTTAGTCGGGAAGGCCCCTGAAGCTTTCTTT. Protein: CASSLVGKAPEAFF.

The rearrangement joins TRBV20-1 to TRBJ2-1; D possibly corresponds to TRBD2 (7 bases). The CDR3 totals 13 residues. V was trimmed by 2 bases and J by 6 bases, leaving 11 bases between them. CDR1 and CDR2 from the germline V gene are DFQATT and SNEGSKA (reference sequence). CDR3 coding DNA: TGCAGTGCTAGAAGGGGGGGGTCCAATGAGCAGTTCTTC. Translating it yields CSARRGGSNEQFF.

Points on this clonotype: At one of its ends the junction is not consistent with the germline gene, which may arise from a read error. The chain links TRBV19 to TRBJ1-1; weak D call: TRBD1 (6 bases). CDR3 size: 12 residues. Germline V gene data show CDR1 as LNHDA and CDR2 as SQIVND (reference sequence). CDR3 sequence: CATSTPAGVAFF. For the CDR3, the DNA is TGTGCCACTAGTACCCCCGCAGGGGTCGCTTTCTTT.

This clonotype was observed a few times. The CDR3 region is CASKTNGRVNEQFF. Written as DNA, the CDR3 is TGTGCCAGTAAGACTAACGGGAGGGTCAATGAGCAGTTCTTC. J is TRBJ2-1 and V is TRBV2, with TRBD2 matching over 8 bases. Looked up from germline, CDR1 is SNHLY and CDR2 is FYNNEI. The ends lost 9 bases at V and 6 bases at J; junction bases unmatched: 10. The CDR3 totals 14 residues.

This clonotype was counted between two and nine times. The chain carries TRBV6-2 or TRBV6-3 and TRBJ2-3; a weak D match, TRBD2 (6 bases). The CDR3 has 13 residues. Looked up from germline, CDR1 is MNHEY and CDR2 is SVGEGT. Trimming took 9 bases from V and 1 from J, leaving 11 bases between them. CDR3 sequence (DNA): TGTGCCAGTACGGGACTCCGCACAGATACGCAGTATTTT. It is translated as CASTGLRTDTQYF.

This clonotype was observed many times. This chain connects TRBV7-2 to TRBJ2-2, with D possibly matching TRBD1 (5 bases). The ends were cut back, 6 bases at V and 2 bases at J, with 10 bases in the middle. CDR1 and CDR2 from the germline V gene are SGHTA and FQGNSA. The CDR3 has 14 amino acids. For the CDR3, the DNA is TGTGCCAGCAGAGGGGTTCTAAACACCGGGGAGCTGTTTTTT. Its translation is CASRGVLNTGELFF.

This clonotype came up many times. This chain links TRBV28 with TRBJ1-4, with no clear D. V dropped 5 bases and J dropped 0 bases, with 13 bases sitting between them. Germline CDR1 and CDR2: MDHEN and SYDVKM. The CDR3 runs 16 residues. CDR3 in DNA: TGTGCCAGCAGTGTAGCCACTGGGACAACTAATGAAAAACTGTTTTTT. This gives the protein CASSVATGTTNEKLFF.

In DNA form, the CDR3 reads TGTGCCAGCAGCGTAACCTGGGACAACTCCTACGAGCAGTACTTC. As protein: CASSVTWDNSYEQYF. The rearrangement links TRBV9 to TRBJ2-7, with D possibly being TRBD1 (6 bases). CDR3 size: 15 residues. V dropped 1 base and J dropped 0 bases, with 11 bases sitting between them. The germline V gene encodes CDR1 SGDLS and CDR2 YYNGEE. The full variable domain, its missing parts supplied by reference TRBV9 and TRBJ2-7, is DSGVTQTPKHLITATGQRVTLRCSPRSGDLSVYWYQQSLDQGLQFLIQYYNGEERAKGNILERFSAQQFPDLHSELNLSSLELGDSALYFCASSVTWDNSYEQYFGPGTRLTVT.

This clonotype was seen only a few times. A read error may be the cause here, since a much bigger clone is one base away. Here the CDR3 DNA reads TGCACCAGCAGCGACGGGATCTTCACAGATACGCAGTATTTT. Its translation is CTSSDGIFTDTQYF. The chain has TRBV5-1 and TRBJ2-3; possibly TRBD2 for D (5 bases). This CDR3 is 14 amino acids long. CDR1 SGHRS and CDR2 YFSETQ come from the germline V gene.

Worth noting for this clonotype: One end of the junction fails to match germline, which may point to a read error. V usage is TRBV11-3 and J usage is TRBJ1-2; D is undetermined. Germline lookup yields CDR1 SGHNT and CDR2 YENEEA. The CDR3 covers 13 residues. CDR3 sequence (DNA): TGTGCCGGCAGCCCCCGCGGGTCCTATGGCTACACCTTC. Translated: CAGSPRGSYGYTF.

This clonotype occurred a few times. This may be a read error: a much more frequent sequence differs by one nucleotide. The rearrangement links TRBV5-1 to TRBJ2-1; possibly TRBD1 for D (6 bases). Germline-derived CDR1 and CDR2 are SGHRS and YFSETQ. The CDR3 is made up of 15 amino acids. The V end was cut by 2 bases, the J end by 2 bases, with 11 bases between. The CDR3 DNA sequence: TGCGCCAGCAGCTTCGTGTCAGGGGCCTACAATGAGCAGTTCTTC. Its protein is CASSFVSGAYNEQFF. Using reference TRBV5-1 and TRBJ2-1 for the parts outside the CDR3, the full variable domain is KAGVTQTPRYLIKTRGQQVTLSCSPISGHRSVSWYQQTPGQGLQFLFEYFSETQRNKGNFPGRFSGRQFSNSRSEMNVSTLELGDSALYLCASSFVSGAYNEQFFGPGTRLTVL.

The chain carries TRBV7-2 and TRBJ2-5; 9 nucleotides line up with TRBD2. The V gene end was trimmed by 4 bases and the J gene end by 4 bases; junction bases not matched to a gene: 7. CDR1 and CDR2 from the germline V gene are SGHTA and FQGNSA. The CDR3 covers 15 residues. The CDR3 protein is CASSWLGGGGETQYF. For the CDR3, the DNA is TGTGCCAGCAGCTGGCTGGGCGGGGGGGGAGAGACCCAGTACTTC.

This clonotype showed up just a few times. The CDR3 here is CASSYGSGTNYGYTF. DNA of the CDR3: TGTGCCAGCAGCTACGGGTCGGGAACTAACTATGGCTACACCTTC. The V call is TRBV6-2 or TRBV6-3, the J call TRBJ1-2, with unresolved D. CDR3 length equals 15 residues. Trimming pared 6 bases from V and 0 bases from J, leaving 14 bases between. Per the germline V gene, CDR1 is MNHEY and CDR2 is SVGEGT.

The table lists this clonotype with many counts. The chain joins TRBV7-2 to TRBJ2-4; TRBD2 matches at 9 bases. The CDR3 spans 16 residues. The V and J ends lost 4 bases and 7 bases, in that order; junction bases with no gene match: 11. Germline CDR1 and CDR2: SGHTA and FQGNSA. The CDR3 DNA follows: TGTGCCAGCAGCTCGGTTGAGCGGGGGGCCAGGAACATTCAGTACTTC. Translating gives CASSSVERGARNIQYF.

In its sample, this clonotype was seen many times. V and J are TRBV3-1 and TRBJ1-4, with D perhaps matching TRBD1 (6 bases). Trimming took off 4 bases at V and 3 bases at J, with 15 bases between the two ends. CDR3 length: 16 residues. Germline loops: CDR1 LGHDT, CDR2 YNNKEL (reference sequence). CDR3 protein: CASSLRGFGANEKLFF. The CDR3 DNA follows: TGTGCCAGCAGCCTGAGGGGGTTCGGCGCTAATGAAAAACTGTTTTTT.

This clonotype was observed many times. This chain joins TRBV11-2 and TRBJ2-1; D is perhaps TRBD1 (6 bases). This CDR3 is built from 15 residues. Germline V lookup: CDR1 SGHAT, CDR2 FQNNGV. V lost 5 bases, J lost 4 bases, and 15 bases lay in between. CDR3 amino acids: CASSATGLDYNEQFF. DNA of the CDR3: TGTGCCAGCAGCGCTACAGGGCTAGATTACAATGAGCAGTTCTTC.

The table lists this clonotype with many counts. One junction end disagrees with the germline gene, perhaps due to a read error. The chain carries TRBV6-1 and TRBJ2-2; perhaps D is TRBD1 or TRBD2 (5 bases each). Per germline, CDR1 MNHNS and CDR2 SASEGT. The CDR3 totals 18 residues. CDR3 amino acids: CASREGWGSKWNTGELFF. In DNA, the CDR3 is TGTGCCAGCAGAGAAGGATGGGGGAGTAAATGGAACACCGGGGAGCTGTTTTTT.

This clonotype was counted many times. The chain recombines TRBV3-1 with TRBJ2-1, with 8 bases fitting TRBD2. Germline loops: CDR1 LGHDT, CDR2 YNNKEL (reference sequence). V was clipped by 4 bases and J by 7 bases; unmatched bases: 6. The CDR3 is made up of 14 amino acids. The CDR3 here is CASSPVTSVNEQFF. The CDR3 nucleotides are TGTGCCAGCAGCCCCGTGACTAGCGTGAATGAGCAGTTCTTC.

This rearrangement joins TRBV19 to TRBJ2-7, with D perhaps TRBD1 (6 bases). The CDR3 spans 15 residues. Germline V lookup: CDR1 LNHDA, CDR2 SQIVND (reference sequence). V was shortened by 10 bases and J by 0 bases, with 19 bases between the two germline ends. CDR3 sequence (DNA): TGTGCCACCGAAACCGGGACACACCTCTCCTACGAGCAGTACTTC. This codes for CATETGTHLSYEQYF.